Following are 22 T cell receptor beta chains from one sample sequenced in a study of T cells after yellow fever vaccination (dated by TCRdb to the late 2010s). The library came from 5' RACE. The instrument was an Illumina HiSeq 2500. The raw public reads went through TCRdb reprocessing: fastp at Q25, MiXCR clone calling, in-frame beta chains kept. For every CDR3 protein sequence, its rows merge into one entry that carries the most common genes and DNA. The sample table holds 300,000 to 400,000 distinct CDR3 sequences, of which 6.2% were seen once. The ten largest make up 15% of the sample. The treatment or condition label here, explained by the study, means: live attenuated yellow fever vaccine strain. Sequences were derived from PBMCs, sampled 5 days after the yellow fever booster vaccination. All receptors come from a man younger than 45 who received the YFV17D yellow fever vaccine.

This clonotype has at least ten counts. This chain links TRBV5-1 with TRBJ2-7; 8 nucleotides match TRBD2. With 6 bases clipped from V and 4 bases from J, the junction kept 12 bases outside the gene matches. CDR1 is SGHRS, CDR2 YFSETQ, per germline. The CDR3 spans 15 residues. Written as DNA, the CDR3 is TGCGCCAGCATGGAGCAACTAGCGGACAATTACGAGCAGTACTTC. Translating gives CASMEQLADNYEQYF.

This clonotype was counted ten times or more. The gene calls are TRBV7-3 and TRBJ2-1; 8 positions match TRBD2. The germline V gene encodes CDR1 SGHTA and CDR2 FQGTGA. The trim removed 4 bases at V and 9 bases at J, leaving 11 bases unmatched. The CDR3 totals 15 residues. CDR3 in DNA: TGTGCCAGCAGCTACTCGGGAGGGCCAAGGATTGAGCAGTTCTTC. As protein: CASSYSGGPRIEQFF.

This chain links TRBV5-1 with TRBJ2-1, with D possibly matching TRBD1 (5 bases). The CDR3 consists of 13 residues. Germline V gene sequence: CDR1 SGHRS, CDR2 YFSETQ. V was shortened by 5 bases and J by 9 bases, with 15 bases between the two germline ends. CDR3 in DNA: TGCGCCAGCAGGGGATGGCAGGGATTTGAGCAGTTCTTC. This translates into CASRGWQGFEQFF. Full variable domain (missing parts from reference TRBV5-1 and TRBJ2-1): KAGVTQTPRYLIKTRGQQVTLSCSPISGHRSVSWYQQTPGQGLQFLFEYFSETQRNKGNFPGRFSGRQFSNSRSEMNVSTLELGDSALYLCASRGWQGFEQFFGPGTRLTVL.

This clonotype was detected ten times or more. The rearrangement joins TRBV12-3 or TRBV12-4 to TRBJ2-1, with unresolved D. CDR3 size: 11 residues. V was clipped by 6 bases and J by 5 bases, with 5 bases between them. The CDR3 protein is CASRLNNEQFF. As DNA, the CDR3 is TGTGCCAGCAGGCTTAACAATGAGCAGTTCTTC.

Many counts were recorded for this clonotype. The rearrangement uses TRBV11-2 and TRBJ2-1, with D perhaps matching TRBD2 (5 bases). The CDR3 contains 14 residues. The V gene lost 2 bases and the J gene lost 8 bases, with 13 bases spanning the gap. Germline V gene lookup returns CDR1 SGHAT and CDR2 FQNNGV. CDR3: CASSLKDPRDEQFF. The CDR3 nucleotides are TGTGCCAGCAGCTTAAAGGACCCGCGGGATGAGCAGTTCTTC. The full variable domain, with the rest looked up from reference TRBV11-2 and TRBJ2-1, is EAGVAQSPRYKIIEKRQSVAFWCNPISGHATLYWYQQILGQGPKLLIQFQNNGVVDDSQLPKDRFSAERLKGVDSTLKIQPAKLEDSAVYLCASSLKDPRDEQFFGPGTRLTVL.

This clonotype was seen many times. This chain uses TRBV29-1 with TRBJ2-5; the D gene is possibly TRBD2 (5 bases). CDR3 size: 16 residues. Germline loops: CDR1 SQVTM, CDR2 ANQGSEA. Trimming pared 0 bases from V and 2 bases from J, leaving 16 bases between. The CDR3 spells CSVEDSSGPIQETQYF. The DNA for the CDR3 is TGCAGCGTTGAAGATTCAAGCGGACCTATTCAAGAGACCCAGTACTTC.

This clonotype has a count of ten or more. The chain joins TRBV7-9 to TRBJ2-5, with 7 bases that match TRBD1. The trim removed 1 base at V and 5 bases at J, leaving 7 bases unmatched. CDR3 length: 15 residues. Per the germline V gene, CDR1 is SEHNR and CDR2 is FQNEAQ (reference sequence). CDR3 sequence reads: CASSLGSTGPETQYF. The CDR3 bases are TGTGCCAGCAGCTTAGGCTCGACAGGGCCGGAGACCCAGTACTTC. The whole variable domain, filled in from reference TRBV7-9 and TRBJ2-5, reads DTGVSQNPRHKITKRGQNVTFRCDPISEHNRLYWYRQTLGQGPEFLTYFQNEAQLEKSRLLSDRFSAERPKGSFSTLEIQRTEQGDSAMYLCASSLGSTGPETQYFGPGTRLLVL.

This clonotype turned up a few times. J is TRBJ2-7 and V is TRBV19; D is ambiguous. V lost 3 bases, J lost 3 bases, and 12 bases lay in between. The germline gives CDR1 LNHDA, CDR2 SQIVND (reference sequence). The CDR3 has 14 residues. CDR3 protein: CASSIQLSYYEQYF. The CDR3 DNA sequence: TGTGCCAGTAGTATCCAGCTTTCCTACTACGAGCAGTACTTC.

CDR3 amino acids: CSASPIGTSPAGELFF. The CDR3 nucleotides read TGCAGTGCTAGCCCGATCGGGACTAGCCCGGCCGGGGAGCTGTTTTTT. The chain joins TRBV20-1 to TRBJ2-2, with 9 bases aligning to TRBD2. The V and J ends lost 3 bases and 6 bases, in that order; junction bases with no gene match: 11. The germline V gene encodes CDR1 DFQATT and CDR2 SNEGSKA (reference sequence). This CDR3 is built from 16 residues.

At least ten counts were recorded for this clonotype. The chain combines TRBV14 with TRBJ2-7; D is uncertain. The CDR3 is 14 residues long. V was trimmed by 0 bases and J by 1 base, leaving 7 bases between them. Germline lookup yields CDR1 SGHDN and CDR2 FVKESK. Here the CDR3 DNA reads TGTGCCAGCAGCCAAGATCCGGCATCCTACGAGCAGTACTTC. This codes for CASSQDPASYEQYF.

This clonotype was recorded a few times. The CDR3 sequence: CSAETSGSSYEQYF. The CDR3 coding sequence is TGCAGTGCCGAAACTAGCGGGAGCTCCTACGAGCAGTACTTC. The genes are TRBV20-1 and TRBJ2-7; 11 nucleotides align to TRBD2. With 6 bases clipped from V and 0 bases from J, the junction kept 4 bases outside the gene matches. CDR3 length: 14 residues. Germline assignment: CDR1 DFQATT and CDR2 SNEGSKA (reference sequence).

This clonotype was counted only a few times. The V gene is TRBV7-2, the J gene TRBJ2-3, with 8 bases fitting TRBD1. CDR3 length equals 14 residues. The V gene's germline CDR1 is SGHTA and CDR2 FQGNSA. The trim removed 8 bases at V and 4 bases at J, leaving 8 bases unmatched. The CDR3 region is CASRRTGFPDTQYF. The CDR3 coding sequence is TGTGCCAGCCGACGGACAGGGTTCCCAGATACGCAGTATTTT.

The DNA of the CDR3 is TGTGCCTGGAGTGGGGGGTATAACTATGGCTACACCTTC. Translating gives CAWSGGYNYGYTF. The chain has TRBV30 and TRBJ1-2; D is perhaps TRBD1 (5 bases). Trimming cost V 1 base and J 1 base, with 7 bases left between them. Germline V gives CDR1 GTSNPN, CDR2 SVGIG (reference sequence). The CDR3 runs to 13 residues.

This clonotype has ten or more counts. This sequence joins TRBV7-2 and TRBJ1-2; D not certain. The length of the CDR3 is 13 residues. The germline gives CDR1 SGHTA, CDR2 FQGNSA. The ends were cut back, 1 base at V and 4 bases at J, with 7 bases in the middle. The CDR3 DNA follows: TGTGCCAGCAGCTTAGTTGGCAGCTATGGCTACACCTTC. It translates to CASSLVGSYGYTF.

The V call is TRBV5-1, the J call TRBJ2-5; unclear D gene. V was cut by 1 base and J by 1 base, with 11 bases left in between. The CDR3 contains 15 residues. Germline V gene sequence: CDR1 SGHRS, CDR2 YFSETQ. This chain's CDR3 is CASSLSRARQETQYF. CDR3 bases: TGCGCCAGCAGCTTGTCCCGTGCCCGCCAAGAGACCCAGTACTTC. Full variable domain (outside the CDR3, taken from reference TRBV5-1 and TRBJ2-5): KAGVTQTPRYLIKTRGQQVTLSCSPISGHRSVSWYQQTPGQGLQFLFEYFSETQRNKGNFPGRFSGRQFSNSRSEMNVSTLELGDSALYLCASSLSRARQETQYFGPGTRLLVL.

The sample holds many counts of this clonotype. This sequence joins TRBV10-3 and TRBJ1-5, with D possibly TRBD1 on 5 matching bases. This CDR3 contains 15 residues. The germline V gene encodes CDR1 ENHRY and CDR2 SYGVKD. V was cut by 2 bases and J by 2 bases, with 10 bases left in between. CDR3 region: CAISEGREGNQPQHF. The CDR3 bases are TGTGCCATCAGTGAGGGCAGGGAAGGCAATCAGCCCCAGCATTTT.

The rearrangement uses TRBV12-3 or TRBV12-4 and TRBJ2-6, with D possibly matching TRBD1 (6 bases). The CDR3 length is 17 residues. Trimming removed 2 bases at V and 3 bases at J, with 14 bases between. CDR3 region: CASSLFPGASGANVLTF. CDR3 coding DNA: TGTGCCAGCAGTTTATTCCCAGGGGCAAGTGGGGCCAACGTCCTGACTTTC.

The gene calls are TRBV6-2 or TRBV6-3 and TRBJ1-5; D gene unclear. V was trimmed by 7 bases and J by 0 bases, leaving 10 bases between them. CDR3 length: 14 residues. Germline loops: CDR1 MNHEY, CDR2 SVGEGT. CDR3 residues: CASNQLDSNQPQHF. The CDR3 DNA reads as TGTGCCAGCAACCAGTTGGATAGCAATCAGCCCCAGCATTTT.

There are a few counts of this clonotype. The chain uses TRBV7-2 and TRBJ2-4; 11 bases are a match to TRBD2. Trimming cost V 2 bases and J 6 bases; bases outside gene matches: 6. The CDR3 spans 16 residues. The germline V gene has CDR1 SGHTA and CDR2 FQGNSA. DNA of the CDR3: TGTGCCAGCAGCTTAAACTCCGGGACTAGCGGAAACATTCAGTACTTC. The encoded protein is CASSLNSGTSGNIQYF.

This clonotype was found many times. The rearrangement joins TRBV7-2 to TRBJ2-1; 7 bases agree with TRBD2. J was trimmed by 3 bases and V by 3 bases; bases with no gene match: 5. The CDR3 consists of 15 residues. The germline CDR1 and CDR2 sequences are SGHTA and FQGNSA. The CDR3 region has the DNA TGTGCCAGCAGCTTGCTAGCGGACGTCTACAATGAGCAGTTCTTC. It specifies CASSLLADVYNEQFF.

CDR3 DNA: TGCAGTGCTATCCAGGGTCGGGATCAGCCCCAGCATTTT. This sequence encodes CSAIQGRDQPQHF. This chain connects TRBV20-1 to TRBJ1-5; tentative D call: TRBD1 (5 bases). Between the trimmed V and J ends, which lost 4 bases and 5 bases, there was a span of 12 bases. CDR1 DFQATT and CDR2 SNEGSKA come from the germline V gene (reference sequence). The CDR3 extends over 13 amino acids.

The table lists this clonotype with many counts. CDR3: CASSPEPSYEQYF. In nucleotides, the CDR3 is TGTGCCAGCAGCCCGGAGCCTTCCTACGAGCAGTACTTC. The chain has TRBV7-2 and TRBJ2-7; D is uncertain. The V gene's germline CDR1 is SGHTA and CDR2 FQGNSA. The CDR3 covers 13 residues. The V end was cut by 5 bases, the J end by 1 base, with 9 bases between.